One and the same sample provided the 18 T cell receptor beta chains below, sequenced in a study of cytomegalovirus exposure and HLA in healthy donors. The PCR employed 60 Vbeta primers together with 13 Jbeta primers. Produced via immunoSEQ multiplex PCR; TCRdb's table is partial and in-frame only. The sample consists of about 200,000 clones, around 83% of them appearing once. Specimen: PBMCs. These receptors were taken from a woman aged 50 to 60 in good health and CMV-seropositive.

This clone was observed once. The V and J genes are TRBV30 and TRBJ2-2; D is unresolved. The V gene's germline CDR1 is GTSNPN and CDR2 SVGIG (reference sequence). V lost 0 bases and J lost 1, with 6 bases in between. The CDR3 runs 14 residues. CDR3 nucleotides: TGTGCCTGGAGTGTATATTTGAACACCGGGGAGCTGTTTTTT. The encoded protein is CAWSVYLNTGELFF.

J is TRBJ1-5 and V is TRBV30; 8 bases align to TRBD1. The V gene's germline CDR1 is GTSNPN and CDR2 SVGIG (reference sequence). The CDR3 extends over 13 amino acids. Trimming at V came to 5 bases and at J to 7 bases, leaving 7 bases not matched to a gene. The CDR3 sequence: CAWSTGARQPQHF. CDR3 coding DNA: TGTGCCTGGTCGACAGGGGCCAGGCAGCCCCAGCATTTT.

The chain couples TRBV27 to TRBJ1-2; the match to TRBD1 covers 7 bases. The V gene end was trimmed by 11 bases and the J gene end by 6 bases; junction bases not matched to a gene: 15. Germline V gives CDR1 MNHEY, CDR2 SMNVEV (reference sequence). The CDR3 extends over 14 amino acids. The DNA of the CDR3 is TGTGCCTCCCAACCCCGCGACAGGGCCGATGGCTACACCTTC. Translation gives CASQPRDRADGYTF.

The chain carries TRBV19 and TRBJ1-5, with TRBD1 matching 9 bases. Germline lookup yields CDR1 LNHDA and CDR2 SQIVND (reference sequence). The CDR3 runs 16 residues. The V and J ends lost 6 bases and 3 bases, in that order; junction bases with no gene match: 9. The CDR3 DNA is TGTGCCAGTAGCTGGACCGACAGGGGGAACAATCAGCCCCAGCATTTT. Translation gives CASSWTDRGNNQPQHF.

This chain connects TRBV11-2 to TRBJ2-1; D might be TRBD2 (6 bases). The CDR3 is 16 amino acids. Trimming shortened V by 6 bases and J by 5 bases, and 20 bases separated the two germline ends. CDR1 is SGHAT, CDR2 FQNNGV, per germline. This CDR3 is CASSRHGGKSDNEQFF. The CDR3, as DNA: TGTGCCAGCAGTCGGCATGGGGGGAAATCGGACAATGAGCAGTTCTTC. The entire variable domain, with the rest obtained from reference TRBV11-2 and TRBJ2-1, is as follows: EAGVAQSPRYKIIEKRQSVAFWCNPISGHATLYWYQQILGQGPKLLIQFQNNGVVDDSQLPKDRFSAERLKGVDSTLKIQPAKLEDSAVYLCASSRHGGKSDNEQFFGPGTRLTVL.

The V and J genes are TRBV7-2 and TRBJ1-5; D is perhaps TRBD1 (5 bases). The CDR3 spans 15 residues. V dropped 0 bases and J dropped 1 base, with 7 bases sitting between them. Germline V gene sequence: CDR1 SGHTA, CDR2 FQGNSA. CDR3 region: CASSLARDSNQPQHF. CDR3 in DNA: TGTGCCAGCAGCTTAGCGCGGGACAGCAATCAGCCCCAGCATTTT.

The chain is built from TRBV7-7 and TRBJ2-1; TRBD1 agrees at 8 bases. Germline V CDR1 and CDR2: SSHAT, FNYEAQ (reference sequence). The CDR3 has 15 amino acids. V trimming: 2 bases; J trimming: 6 bases; junction bases outside the gene matches: 6. The CDR3 is CASSLMSGQGNEQFF. The CDR3 nucleotides read TGTGCCAGCAGCTTAATGTCCGGACAGGGCAATGAGCAGTTCTTC.

V is TRBV9 and J is TRBJ1-2, with 10 bases aligning to TRBD1. The germline V gene has CDR1 SGDLS and CDR2 YYNGEE. The CDR3 runs 16 residues. The V segment lost 2 bases and the J segment 4 bases; nucleotides outside the gene matches: 8. The CDR3 DNA reads as TGTGCCAGCAGCGTTCGCGGGACAGGGGACGCCTATGGCTACACCTTC. Translating gives CASSVRGTGDAYGYTF.

This chain joins TRBV18 and TRBJ2-1; 7 bases map to TRBD1. After removal of 0 bases from V and 4 bases from J, the junction contained 6 bases not matched to a gene. CDR1 KGHSH and CDR2 LQKENI come from the germline V gene. This CDR3 comprises 16 residues. The CDR3 coding sequence is TGTGCCAGCTCACCACCAAGGGGGCTCGGATACAATGAGCAGTTCTTC. It is translated as CASSPPRGLGYNEQFF.

The V call is TRBV2, the J call TRBJ2-1; 7 bases agree with TRBD2. The junction had 7 bases not matched to a gene; V was cut back by 8 bases and J by 3 bases. The CDR3 sequence is 14 residues long. CDR1 and CDR2 (germline): SNHLY, FYNNEI. The CDR3 loop reads CASAQAGLYNEQFF. CDR3 nucleotides: TGTGCCAGCGCGCAAGCGGGACTCTACAATGAGCAGTTCTTC.

The chain is built from TRBV19 and TRBJ1-3; 7 bases are a match to TRBD1. The CDR3 has 16 amino acids. Germline-derived CDR1 and CDR2 are LNHDA and SQIVND (reference sequence). With V trimmed by 6 bases and J by 1 base, 9 bases remained unmatched. CDR3 in DNA: TGTGCCAGTAGCAACCTGGACAGGATTTCTGGAAACACCATATATTTT. This encodes CASSNLDRISGNTIYF.

V gene TRBV18 combines with J gene TRBJ1-1, with D unresolved. CDR3 size: 14 residues. Trimming pared 3 bases from V and 1 base from J, leaving 9 bases between. Germline V gene lookup returns CDR1 KGHSH and CDR2 LQKENI. CDR3 region: CASSPPSGNTEAFF. The CDR3 nucleotides read TGTGCCAGCTCACCTCCTTCAGGGAACACTGAAGCTTTCTTT. Full variable domain (missing parts from reference TRBV18 and TRBJ1-1): NAGVMQNPRHLVRRRGQEARLRCSPMKGHSHVYWYRQLPEEGLKFMVYLQKENIIDESGMPKERFSAEFPKEGPSILRIQQVVRGDSAAYFCASSPPSGNTEAFFGQGTRLTVV.

V gene TRBV18 combines with J gene TRBJ1-1; 7 bases are a match to TRBD1. Germline-derived CDR1 and CDR2 are KGHSH and LQKENI. This CDR3 contains 14 residues. With 6 bases clipped from V and 7 bases from J, the junction kept 11 bases outside the gene matches. In nucleotides, the CDR3 is TGTGCCAGCTCCTCCTCCGGGACAGAGATTGAAGCTTTCTTT. It yields the protein CASSSSGTEIEAFF. Together with reference TRBV18 and TRBJ1-1, the CDR3 gives the full variable domain: NAGVMQNPRHLVRRRGQEARLRCSPMKGHSHVYWYRQLPEEGLKFMVYLQKENIIDESGMPKERFSAEFPKEGPSILRIQQVVRGDSAAYFCASSSSGTEIEAFFGQGTRLTVV.

This clone appeared once. The rearrangement joins TRBV28 to TRBJ2-7; D might be TRBD1 (5 bases). The V end lost 10 bases, the J end lost 6 bases, and 16 bases lay between the germline ends. This CDR3 is built from 12 residues. Germline CDR1 and CDR2: MDHEN and SYDVKM. The CDR3 sequence: CATSRLRGEQYF. The CDR3 DNA reads TGTGCCACCAGCCGACTTAGGGGCGAGCAGTACTTC. The full variable domain, completed using reference TRBV28 and TRBJ2-7, is DVKVTQSSRYLVKRTGEKVFLECVQDMDHENMFWYRQDPGLGLRLIYFSYDVKMKEKGDIPEGYSVSREKKERFSLILESASTNQTSMYLCATSRLRGEQYFGPGTRLTVT.

CDR3 nucleotide sequence: TGTGCCAGCAGTTATGGGCGGCAGGGTCGTGGAAACACCATATATTTT. This translates into CASSYGRQGRGNTIYF. V and J are TRBV6-5 and TRBJ1-3, with D possibly matching TRBD1 (5 bases). The CDR3 length is 16 residues. V lost 3 bases to trimming and J lost 3 bases, with 15 bases between them. CDR1 MNHEY and CDR2 SVGAGI come from the germline V gene.

The chain uses TRBV19 and TRBJ1-1; D is possibly TRBD1 (5 bases). Per germline, CDR1 LNHDA and CDR2 SQIVND (reference sequence). V was shortened by 6 bases and J by 2 bases, with 10 bases between the two germline ends. The CDR3 length is 13 residues. The CDR3 DNA reads as TGTGCCAGTAGACAGGCGCTTAACACTGAAGCTTTCTTT. It specifies CASRQALNTEAFF.

The gene calls are TRBV2 and TRBJ2-1, with D possibly being TRBD1 (5 bases). Trimming shortened V by 2 bases and J by 0 bases, and 8 bases separated the two germline ends. The CDR3 runs 15 residues. Germline loops: CDR1 SNHLY, CDR2 FYNNEI. The CDR3 protein is CASSEIRGSYNEQFF. The CDR3 coding sequence is TGTGCCAGCAGTGAAATTAGGGGCTCCTACAATGAGCAGTTCTTC. The complete variable domain, with remaining parts taken from reference TRBV2 and TRBJ2-1, reads EPEVTQTPSHQVTQMGQEVILRCVPISNHLYFYWYRQILGQKVEFLVSFYNNEISEKSEIFDDQFSVERPDGSNFTLKIRSTKLEDSAMYFCASSEIRGSYNEQFFGPGTRLTVL.

The chain employs TRBV2 and TRBJ2-7, with 7 bases that match TRBD1. Trimming removed 8 bases from V and 6 bases from J; junction bases left unmatched: 10. Germline V gene data show CDR1 as SNHLY and CDR2 as FYNNEI. The CDR3 is made up of 13 amino acids. The CDR3 DNA reads TGTGCCAGCCGAAGAGACAGGGTGGGCGAGCAGTACTTC. This encodes CASRRDRVGEQYF.